This T cell receptor beta chain was recorded in a study of blood T cell repertoires in COVID-19. Looking at the study overall: COVID-19 samples from acute and convalescent phases originated in the United States, Italy and Spain. PBMCs, B-cell-depleted T cells, or T cells were the source of the cDNA or gDNA that made up the material.

In the authors' methods: By means of reference gene primer amplification, nucleated cell counts were estimated. Some clones are missing from TCRdb's copy, which holds only in-frame ones; the method was immunoSEQ multiplex PCR. The V and J calls and clone size were taken over from that table, and D and trimming were inferred from the DNA. The sample yields more than 7,500 clones, approximately 92% seen once. This sequence was found in a woman aged 50 to 65 with active COVID-19. The material sequenced was peripheral blood.

The CDR3: CASSFETSGRGEQFF. DNA of the CDR3: TGTGCCAGCAGTTTTGAGACTAGCGGGAGGGGTGAGCAGTTCTTC. The chain carries TRBV27 and TRBJ2-1; 14 bases are a match to TRBD2. The J segment lost 9 bases and the V segment lost 3 bases, leaving 4 bases of the junction unmatched. Germline CDR1 is MNHEY and CDR2 is SMNVEV (reference sequence). The CDR3 is 15 residues long.